Shown below are 22 T cell receptor beta chains from a single sample sequenced in a study of blood T cells in healthy people across ages. The second PCR ran roughly 6 to 11 cycles with a sample-barcoded 5' primer and J-beta primers. TCRdb reprocessed the 5' RACE reads via MiXCR and lists one record per CDR3 protein. The data show 500,000 to 700,000 distinct CDR3 sequences, about 30% seen once. Input material: blood. Source of these receptors: a woman older than 75 in good health.

The V call is TRBV28, the J call TRBJ1-1; D gene uncertain. Trimming shortened V by 6 bases and J by 1 base, and 15 bases separated the two germline ends. From germline, CDR1 is MDHEN and CDR2 SYDVKM. This CDR3 contains 15 residues. The CDR3 loop reads CASRRTAGGNTEAFF. The CDR3, as DNA: TGTGCCAGCAGGAGGACTGCAGGAGGGAACACTGAAGCTTTCTTT.

This clonotype was seen ten or more times. This chain connects TRBV6-1 to TRBJ2-5; TRBD1 aligns across 9 bases. The DNA end is a closer match to TRBJ2-7, so the J assignment may be wrong. The CDR3 spans 14 residues. The germline V gene encodes CDR1 MNHNS and CDR2 SASEGT. The CDR3 here is CASSIRDRDGEQYF. CDR3 in DNA: TGTGCCAGCAGTATCCGGGACAGGGACGGCGAGCAGTACTTC.

This clonotype was observed at least ten times. The V gene is TRBV2, the J gene TRBJ2-1, with D perhaps TRBD1 (5 bases). Trimming pared 3 bases from V and 2 bases from J, leaving 8 bases between. This CDR3 contains 14 residues. Germline CDR1 SNHLY, CDR2 FYNNEI. CDR3 DNA: TGTGCCAGCAGTGACAGGGTGGCCTACAATGAGCAGTTCTTC. This translates into CASSDRVAYNEQFF.

This rearrangement joins TRBV20-1 to TRBJ2-3; 9 positions agree with TRBD1. Germline-derived CDR1 and CDR2 are DFQATT and SNEGSKA (reference sequence). This CDR3 has 14 amino acids. Trimming at V came to 5 bases and at J to 4 bases, leaving 7 bases not matched to a gene. The CDR3 region is CSARRGQGPDTQYF. The CDR3 DNA reads TGCAGTGCTCGAAGGGGACAGGGACCAGATACGCAGTATTTT.

About this clonotype itself: With a much larger clone just one base away, this may be a read error. The chain is built from TRBV6-1 and TRBJ1-2; 9 nucleotides align to TRBD1. The CDR3 runs to 14 residues. Unmatched junction bases numbered 9, after V lost 6 bases and J lost 7 bases. Germline V gene lookup returns CDR1 MNHNS and CDR2 SASEGT. CDR3 region: CASRVNRDRAGYTF. CDR3 DNA: TGTGCCAGCAGGGTGAACCGGGACAGGGCTGGCTACACCTTC.

This clonotype was seen ten or more times. This sequence joins TRBV6-2 or TRBV6-3 and TRBJ2-5, with 12 bases matching TRBD2. Losses at the gene ends were 0 bases for V and 2 bases for J; bases not matched to a gene: 4. CDR1 is MNHEY, CDR2 SVGEGT, per germline. This CDR3 is built from 17 residues. CDR3 in DNA: TGTGCCAGCAGTTACTCGAGAACTAGCGGGGGGCAAGAGACCCAGTACTTC. Its translation is CASSYSRTSGGQETQYF.

This clonotype was observed a handful of times. The rearrangement links TRBV5-1 to TRBJ2-6; the D call may be TRBD1 or TRBD2 (5 bases each). The V end lost 0 bases, the J end lost 1 base, and 11 bases lay between the germline ends. The CDR3 has 17 amino acids. The germline gives CDR1 SGHRS, CDR2 YFSETQ. CDR3 sequence: CASSLVLGDSGANVLTF. DNA for the CDR3: TGCGCCAGCAGCTTGGTTTTGGGGGATTCTGGGGCCAACGTCCTGACTTTC.

V is TRBV29-1 and J is TRBJ2-1; TRBD2 matches 7 bases. The CDR3 has 13 residues. The junction had 15 bases not matched to a gene; V was cut back by 6 bases and J by 13 bases. The V gene's germline CDR1 is SQVTM and CDR2 ANQGSEA. This CDR3 is CSVRGYGEETQFF. The CDR3 coding sequence is TGCAGCGTGCGGGGGTACGGTGAAGAGACCCAGTTCTTC.

This clonotype has just a few counts. This chain connects TRBV11-2 to TRBJ1-6, with 7 bases lining up with TRBD1. The CDR3 spans 19 residues. Germline loops: CDR1 SGHAT, CDR2 FQNNGV. V gave up 5 bases and J gave up 3 bases; unmatched junction bases: 16. The CDR3: CASSTRDSNSPLYNSPLHF. In DNA form, the CDR3 reads TGTGCCAGCAGCACGCGGGACAGCAATTCTCCTCTCTATAATTCACCCCTCCACTTT.

This clonotype was detected ten times or more. V gene TRBV7-6 combines with J gene TRBJ2-1; 10 nucleotides agree with TRBD2. The CDR3 length is 16 residues. Germline CDR1 reads SGHVS; CDR2 reads FNYEAQ. Germline trimming cut 5 bases from V and 0 bases from J; bases unmatched to any gene: 4. CDR3 nucleotides: TGTGCCAGCAGCCAAACTAGCGGGGACTCCTACAATGAGCAGTTCTTC. Its protein product is CASSQTSGDSYNEQFF. The whole variable domain, filled in from reference TRBV7-6 and TRBJ2-1, reads GAGVSQSPRYKVTKRGQDVALRCDPISGHVSLYWYRQALGQGPEFLTYFNYEAQQDKSGLPNDRFSAERPEGSISTLTIQRTEQRDSAMYRCASSQTSGDSYNEQFFGPGTRLTVL.

The J gene is TRBJ2-7, the V gene TRBV6-1, with a tentative D call TRBD1 (6 bases). There are 16 residues in the CDR3. Trimming removed 3 bases from V and 5 bases from J, with 20 bases in between. From germline, CDR1 is MNHNS and CDR2 SASEGT. The CDR3 nucleotides are TGTGCCAGCAGTGACCCCACCTCGGGACATCCCAACGAGCAGTACTTC. Translated: CASSDPTSGHPNEQYF.

This clonotype was counted at least ten times. The chain links TRBV3-1 to TRBJ1-1; D call uncertain. Trimming cost V 2 bases and J 1 base, with 11 bases left between them. Germline V lookup: CDR1 LGHDT, CDR2 YNNKEL (reference sequence). The CDR3 is made up of 15 amino acids. CDR3 DNA: TGTGCCAGCAGCCAAAATCCGGCGTCGAACACTGAAGCTTTCTTT. Residues: CASSQNPASNTEAFF.

This clonotype occurred a few times. A clone one base away is much larger, so this may be a read error. The chain links TRBV12-5 to TRBJ2-7; 8 nucleotides align to TRBD2. Germline lookup yields CDR1 LGHNT and CDR2 FRNRAP. J gave up 6 bases and V 4 bases, and 8 bases lay outside the gene matches. This CDR3 region has 14 residues. The CDR3 bases are TGTGCTAGTGGTTGGGGGGGACTAGTCCCCGAGCAGTACTTC. Protein product: CASGWGGLVPEQYF.

Worth noting for this clonotype: This likely came from a read error, as a far larger clone is one base away. This rearrangement joins TRBV6-1 to TRBJ1-1; possible D gene TRBD1, 6 bases. Germline V CDR1 and CDR2: MNHNS, SASEGT. The CDR3 loop spans 13 amino acids. V was trimmed by 4 bases and J by 3 bases, leaving 9 bases between them. CDR3 region: CASSGTVDTEAFF. CDR3 bases: TGTGCCAGCAGTGGGACAGTGGACACTGAAGCTTTCTTT.

There are many counts of this clonotype. The rearrangement uses TRBV7-9 and TRBJ2-7; 8 bases agree with TRBD1. Trimming cost V 1 base and J 1 base; bases outside gene matches: 6. The length of the CDR3 is 16 residues. Per germline, CDR1 SEHNR and CDR2 FQNEAQ (reference sequence). The CDR3 protein is CASSLGNRGNSYEQYF. CDR3 DNA: TGTGCCAGCAGCTTAGGCAACAGGGGGAATTCCTACGAGCAGTACTTC.

This sequence joins TRBV7-2 and TRBJ2-1; 11 bases align to TRBD2. V lost 7 bases and J lost 3; bases outside the gene matches: 8. The CDR3 sequence is 16 residues long. From germline, CDR1 is SGHTA and CDR2 FQGNSA. This CDR3 is CASMPKTSGVYNEQFF. The CDR3 region has the DNA TGTGCCAGCATGCCCAAGACTAGCGGGGTCTACAATGAGCAGTTCTTC.

In this sample, this clonotype turned up a few times. This sequence may be a read error, since a much larger clone differs from it by one base. The V and J genes are TRBV5-5 and TRBJ1-1; D gene ambiguous. The CDR3 consists of 13 residues. Germline V gives CDR1 SGHKS, CDR2 YYEKEE (reference sequence). The CDR3 region is CACSLDVSTEAFF. CDR3 in DNA: TGTGCCTGCAGCTTGGATGTCTCCACTGAAGCTTTCTTT.

This clonotype was counted at least ten times. The rearrangement joins TRBV7-9 to TRBJ1-5, with TRBD1 as a possible D gene (5 bases). V was shortened by 7 bases and J by 5 bases, with 12 bases between the two germline ends. The CDR3 is 13 residues long. Looked up from germline, CDR1 is SEHNR and CDR2 is FQNEAQ (reference sequence). In DNA form, the CDR3 reads TGTGCCAGCAACTGGGGCGGGGATCAGCCCCAGCATTTT. It yields the protein CASNWGGDQPQHF.

Of note for this clonotype: At one end, the junction sequence differs from germline, possibly due to a read error. The J gene is TRBJ2-1, the V gene TRBV4-1; D is ambiguous. The CDR3 has 16 residues. Germline V CDR1 and CDR2: MGHRA, YSYEKL. The CDR3 is CASSPQDPFLHNEEFF. As DNA, the CDR3 is TGCGCCAGCAGCCCCCAGGACCCATTTTTACACAATGAGGAGTTCTTC.

This clonotype was observed many times. The chain combines TRBV20-1 with TRBJ2-5; TRBD2 aligns across 8 bases. Germline V lookup: CDR1 DFQATT, CDR2 SNEGSKA (reference sequence). V lost 3 bases to trimming and J lost 1 base; unmatched junction nucleotides: 13. The CDR3 totals 17 residues. CDR3 loop: CSASLPGSGGIQETQYF. CDR3 nucleotide sequence: TGCAGTGCTAGCCTCCCTGGCAGCGGGGGTATCCAAGAGACCCAGTACTTC.

The rearrangement links TRBV7-9 to TRBJ2-7; 8 bases agree with TRBD1. The trim removed 7 bases at V and 6 bases at J, leaving 14 bases unmatched. Germline lookup yields CDR1 SEHNR and CDR2 FQNEAQ (reference sequence). This CDR3 has 15 amino acids. The CDR3 loop is CASTKSTGVLGEQYF. CDR3 bases: TGTGCCAGCACTAAATCGACAGGGGTCCTAGGCGAGCAGTACTTC.

This rearrangement joins TRBV20-1 to TRBJ1-5; no definite D call. The CDR3 totals 14 residues. Germline assignment: CDR1 DFQATT and CDR2 SNEGSKA (reference sequence). Trimming took off 3 bases at V and 4 bases at J, with 13 bases between the two ends. The CDR3 is CSASDPTTNQPQHF. In DNA, the CDR3 is TGCAGTGCTAGCGATCCTACAACAAATCAGCCCCAGCATTTT.